This T cell receptor beta chain was captured by sequencing in a study of cytomegalovirus exposure and HLA in healthy donors. About the research overall: For the 300 to 450 genotyped donors, roughly 81% fell within the Caucasian-associated ancestry cluster.

This CDR3 is built from 16 residues. CDR1 and CDR2 from the germline V gene are MNHEY and SMNVEV (reference sequence). V lost 5 bases and J lost 6, with 21 bases in between. Primers for the PCR totalled 60 Vbeta and 13 Jbeta. The table came from immunoSEQ multiplex PCR; TCRdb's copy has only in-frame clones and leaves some out. The sample yields under 150,000 clones, approximately 80% seen once. The material sequenced was PBMCs. The TCR comes from a woman aged 40 to 49 in good health and CMV-seronegative. The J gene is TRBJ2-3, the V gene TRBV27; tentative D call: TRBD2 (5 bases). The CDR3, as DNA: TGTGCCAGCAGTCCCTTCAGCGGCCGAATTTGGGATACGCAGTATTTT. Translating gives CASSPFSGRIWDTQYF.